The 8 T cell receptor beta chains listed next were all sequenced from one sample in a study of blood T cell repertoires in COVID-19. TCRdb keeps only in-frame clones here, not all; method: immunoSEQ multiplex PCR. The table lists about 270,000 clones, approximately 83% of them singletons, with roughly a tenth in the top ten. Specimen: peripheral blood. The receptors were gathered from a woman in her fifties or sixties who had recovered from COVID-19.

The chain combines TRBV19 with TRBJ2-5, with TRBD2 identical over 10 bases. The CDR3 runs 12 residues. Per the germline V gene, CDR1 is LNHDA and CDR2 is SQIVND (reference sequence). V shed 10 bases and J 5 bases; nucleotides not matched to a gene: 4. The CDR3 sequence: CATGGLAETQYF. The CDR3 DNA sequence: TGTGCCACCGGGGGACTAGCGGAGACCCAGTACTTC.

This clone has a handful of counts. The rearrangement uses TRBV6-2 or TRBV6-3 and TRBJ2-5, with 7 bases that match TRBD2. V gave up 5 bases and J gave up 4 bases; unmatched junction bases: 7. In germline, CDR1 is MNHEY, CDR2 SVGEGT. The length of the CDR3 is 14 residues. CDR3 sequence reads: CASSPGLPGETQYF. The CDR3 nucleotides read TGTGCCAGCAGTCCGGGACTACCCGGAGAGACCCAGTACTTC.

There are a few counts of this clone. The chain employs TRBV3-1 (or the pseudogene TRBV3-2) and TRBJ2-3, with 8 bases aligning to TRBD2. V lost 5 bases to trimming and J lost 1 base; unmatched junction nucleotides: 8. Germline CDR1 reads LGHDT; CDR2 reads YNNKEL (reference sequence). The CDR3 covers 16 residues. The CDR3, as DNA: TGTGCCAGCAGCTTCTCGAGCGGGGGCCGCACAGATACGCAGTATTTT. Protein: CASSFSSGGRTDTQYF.

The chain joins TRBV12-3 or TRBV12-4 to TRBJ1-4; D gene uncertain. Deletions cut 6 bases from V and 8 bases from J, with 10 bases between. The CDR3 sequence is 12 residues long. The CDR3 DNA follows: TGTGCCAGCAGCTACTCTATGGAAAAACTGTTTTTT. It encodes CASSYSMEKLFF.

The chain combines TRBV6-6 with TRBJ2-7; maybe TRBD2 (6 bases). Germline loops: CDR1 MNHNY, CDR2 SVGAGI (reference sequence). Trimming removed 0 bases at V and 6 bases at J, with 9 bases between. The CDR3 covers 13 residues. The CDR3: CASSYSSGVEQYF. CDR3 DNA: TGTGCCAGCAGTTACTCCTCGGGGGTCGAGCAGTACTTC.

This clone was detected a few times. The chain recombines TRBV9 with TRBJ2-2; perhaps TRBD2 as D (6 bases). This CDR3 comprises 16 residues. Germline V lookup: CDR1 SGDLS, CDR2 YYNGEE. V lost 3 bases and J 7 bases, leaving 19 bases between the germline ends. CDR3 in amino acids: CASSGRAGPAGGELFF. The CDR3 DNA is TGTGCCAGCAGCGGGCGAGCGGGCCCGGCGGGCGGGGAGCTGTTTTTT.

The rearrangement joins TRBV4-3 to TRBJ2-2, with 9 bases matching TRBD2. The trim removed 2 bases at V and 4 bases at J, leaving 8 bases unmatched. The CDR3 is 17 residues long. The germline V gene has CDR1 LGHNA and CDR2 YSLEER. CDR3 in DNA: TGCGCCAGCAGCCAACCTGTGGGGACTAGCAGCACCGGGGAGCTGTTTTTT. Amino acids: CASSQPVGTSSTGELFF.

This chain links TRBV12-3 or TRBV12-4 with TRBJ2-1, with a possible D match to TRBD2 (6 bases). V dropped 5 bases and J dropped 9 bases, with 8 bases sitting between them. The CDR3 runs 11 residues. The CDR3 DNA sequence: TGTGCCAGCAGTCCTAGCGCTGAGCAGTTCTTC. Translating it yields CASSPSAEQFF.